This T cell receptor (beta chain) was identified during a study of blood T cell repertoires in COVID-19 (dated by TCRdb to 2019 to 2021). With respect to the entire study: Samples covering the acute and convalescent phases of COVID-19 were provided by collaborators in the United States, Italy and Spain. The material from the prospective study consisted of cDNA or gDNA derived from T cells, B-cell-depleted T cells, or PBMCs. Subjects who had been exposed to COVID-19, were actively infected with it, or had recovered from it provided the deeply sampled blood TCRbeta repertoires that made up the dataset. A freely available public database, intended as a resource for researchers studying the immune response to SARS-CoV-2, is where the repertoires were released. Samples were obtained from the ongoing ImmuneRACE study (first 160 participants) and from 1,254 subjects provided by 6 global collaborators. A de-identified subject ID, COVID-19 status, age in years and sex were almost always included in the sample metadata. Where available, HLA class I and class II types were obtained from metadata supplied by the sample provider rather than from assay-based typing.

CDR1 KGHSH and CDR2 LQKENI were looked up in the germline V gene. Trimming removed 5 bases from V and 3 bases from J; the gene matches leave 3 bases unexplained. Reading from cysteine to phenylalanine, the CDR3 counts 13 amino acids. Of all the DNA, just the CDR3 is kept, 39 bases in frame from base 1. TCRbeta CDR3 regions were amplified from genomic DNA by means of the immunoSEQ Assay, a bias-controlled multiplex PCR. On the authors' methods: Within the assay, amplification of reference gene primers was used to estimate how many nucleated cells each sample contained. To quantify the absolute abundance of each unique TCRbeta CDR3 rearrangement, sequence reads were collapsed and filtered. For each sample, productive Simpson clonality was calculated as the square root of Simpson's diversity index over productive rearrangements. Sourced from immuneACCESS, this table was stored by TCRdb with only in-frame sequences that have V and J called. A share of the clones is absent; for the studies checked, an unresolved V gene accounts for under half, and the remainder has no known explanation. V, J and clone size reflect that table, while D and trimming were determined from the DNA. This sample holds 95,000 to 150,000 clones; about four fifths were observed only once. The ten largest clones capture about 4.2% of the sample.

Study-wide conclusions, independent of this receptor: Clinical and demographic metadata were provided uncurated, with the amount varying by source and participant.

This clone appeared a few times. What antigen it recognizes has not been identified. The input lacks base qualities; no much larger clone sits a single base away. The collaborating institutions used their own protocols to collect whole blood in K2EDTA tubes. Collaborator samples were shipped for TCRbeta analysis as frozen whole blood, isolated PBMCs, or DNA extracted from either sample type. The sequence was obtained from a woman aged 65 to 85 with acute or convalescent COVID-19. The sample consisted of peripheral blood. This sequence uses TRBV18 and TRBJ2-5, with 7 central nucleotides matching TRBD1. DNA sequence: TGTGCCAGCTCATTCGGGACAGAAGAGACCCAGTACTTC. It codes for CASSFGTEETQYF.